This TCR beta chain was found in a study of shared clonotypes between healthy human individuals. Study conclusions and caveats: Depth of sequencing was expected to influence donor clonotype sharing.

This clone appeared once. Its antigen is not known. CDR1 GTSNPN and CDR2 SVGIG come from the germline V gene (reference sequence). The CDR3 covers 14 residues. With V trimmed by 6 bases and J by 8 bases, 6 bases remained unmatched. TCRdb's table, derived via immunoSEQ multiplex PCR, lists solely in-frame clones and lacks some. This table holds about 470,000 clones, roughly 77% found once. The sequenced sample consisted of PBMCs. The TCR originated in a woman between 40 and 55 years old in good health. Some clones in this sample may be carry-over from other donors' samples. The J gene is TRBJ2-1, the V gene TRBV30; 14 bases are shared with TRBD2. The CDR3 region is CACGTSGSFDEQFF. CDR3 coding DNA: TGTGCCTGCGGGACTAGCGGGAGTTTCGATGAGCAGTTCTTC.